The present TCR beta chain was sequenced within a study of blood T cell repertoires in COVID-19. Data came from immunoSEQ multiplex PCR; TCRdb stores just in-frame clones and leaves some out. The data hold hundreds of thousands of clones, with roughly 80% observed a single time. Trimming stripped 1 base from V and 0 bases from J, with 6 bases between. The CDR3 length is 14 residues. Germline V lookup: CDR1 SGHVS, CDR2 FQNEAQ. The sample consisted of PBMCs or T cells enriched from blood (not recorded which). The receptor was isolated from a woman in her 40s who had been exposed to COVID-19. The gene calls are TRBV7-8 and TRBJ1-1; the D is unclear. CDR3 DNA: TGTGCCAGCAGCTTAGTAGACTTGAACACTGAAGCTTTCTTT. This translates into CASSLVDLNTEAFF.